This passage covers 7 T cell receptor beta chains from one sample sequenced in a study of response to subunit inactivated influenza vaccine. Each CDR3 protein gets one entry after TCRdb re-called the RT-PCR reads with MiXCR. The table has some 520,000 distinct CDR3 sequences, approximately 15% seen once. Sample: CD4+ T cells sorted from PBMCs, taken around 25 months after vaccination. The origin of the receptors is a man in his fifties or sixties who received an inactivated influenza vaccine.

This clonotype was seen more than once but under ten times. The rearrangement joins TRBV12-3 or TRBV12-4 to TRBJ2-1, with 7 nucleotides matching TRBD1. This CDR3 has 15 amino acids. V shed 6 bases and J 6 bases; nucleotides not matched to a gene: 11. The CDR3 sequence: CASSQPRDRVNEQFF. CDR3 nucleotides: TGTGCCAGCAGCCAACCCCGCGACAGGGTCAATGAGCAGTTCTTC.

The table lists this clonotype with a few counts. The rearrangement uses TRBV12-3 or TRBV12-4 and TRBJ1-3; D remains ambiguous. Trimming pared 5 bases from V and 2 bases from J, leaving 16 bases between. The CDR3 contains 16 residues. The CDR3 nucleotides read TGTGCCAGCAGTACCCGACCGAGACTGGCTGGAAACACCATATATTTT. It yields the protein CASSTRPRLAGNTIYF.

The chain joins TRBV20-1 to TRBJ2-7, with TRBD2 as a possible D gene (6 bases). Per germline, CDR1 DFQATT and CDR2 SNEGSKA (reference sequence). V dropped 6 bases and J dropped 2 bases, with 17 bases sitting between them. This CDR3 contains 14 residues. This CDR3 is CSAMGRDRAYEQYF. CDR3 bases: TGCAGTGCCATGGGGCGGGACCGAGCCTACGAGCAGTACTTC.

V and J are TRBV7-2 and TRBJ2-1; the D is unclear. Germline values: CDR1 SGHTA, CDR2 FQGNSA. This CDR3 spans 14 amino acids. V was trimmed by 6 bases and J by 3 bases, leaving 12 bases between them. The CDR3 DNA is TGTGCCAGCAGGGCTACTTTCGACTACAATGAGCAGTTCTTC. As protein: CASRATFDYNEQFF.

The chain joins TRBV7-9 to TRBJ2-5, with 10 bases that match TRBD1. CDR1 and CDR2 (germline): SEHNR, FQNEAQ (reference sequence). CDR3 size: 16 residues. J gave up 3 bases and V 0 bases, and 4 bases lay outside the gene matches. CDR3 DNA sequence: TGTGCCAGCAGCTTAGCCGGGACAGGGGCCGAAGAGACCCAGTACTTC. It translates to CASSLAGTGAEETQYF.

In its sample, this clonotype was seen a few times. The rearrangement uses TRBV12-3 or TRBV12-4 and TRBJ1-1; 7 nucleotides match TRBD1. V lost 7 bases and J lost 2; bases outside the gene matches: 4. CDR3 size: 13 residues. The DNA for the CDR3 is TGTGCCAGCAAGGGACAGATTAACACTGAAGCTTTCTTT. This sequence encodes CASKGQINTEAFF.

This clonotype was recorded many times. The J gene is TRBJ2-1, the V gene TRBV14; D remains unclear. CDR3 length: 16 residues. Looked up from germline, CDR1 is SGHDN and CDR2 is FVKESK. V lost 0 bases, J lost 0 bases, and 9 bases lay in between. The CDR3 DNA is TGTGCCAGCAGCCAAGATCTCGTGAGCTCCTACAATGAGCAGTTCTTC. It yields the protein CASSQDLVSSYNEQFF. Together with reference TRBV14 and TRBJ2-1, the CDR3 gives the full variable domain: EAGVTQFPSHSVIEKGQTVTLRCDPISGHDNLYWYRRVMGKEIKFLLHFVKESKQDESGMPNNRFLAERTGGTYSTLKVQPAELEDSGVYFCASSQDLVSSYNEQFFGPGTRLTVL.